The rows below give T cell receptor beta chains drawn from one sample of a study of T cell clones after liver transplantation. The method was immunoSEQ multiplex PCR; TCRdb's version includes in-frame clones alone and lacks a portion of them. The sample comprises about 74,000 clones, about 80% of which are singletons, and about 0.6% rests with the top ten. The starting material was CD4+ T cells from blood, obtained before liver transplant. These receptors all come from a human donor who received a liver transplant. Both conserved end residues are part of each CDR3.

J: TRBJ2-2
V: TRBV7-2
CDR3: CASREVAGSNTGELFF

J: TRBJ2-7
V: TRBV18
CDR3: CASSLPGQGEYEQYF

J: TRBJ2-1
V: TRBV7-8
CDR3: CASTSSRVPLYSEQFF

J: TRBJ2-7
V: TRBV5-1
CDR3: CASSPFAGGPREQYF

J: TRBJ1-2
V: TRBV7-2
CDR3: CASSLGGTGGRYGYTF

J: TRBJ2-5
V: TRBV18
CDR3: CAATSTGARGETQYF

J: TRBJ2-1
V: TRBV25-1
CDR3: CASSEGGSASSYNEQFF

J: TRBJ2-3
V: TRBV5-1
CDR3: CASSVGDSTDTQYF

J: TRBJ2-1
V: TRBV11-2
CDR3: CASSRNGLAGFYNEQFF

J: TRBJ2-1
V: TRBV18
CDR3: CASSPPGTSGYNEQFF

J: TRBJ1-2
V: TRBV6-5
CDR3: CASRRGQGNYGYTF

J: TRBJ1-2
V: TRBV4-1
CDR3: CASSQQQGANYGYTF

J: TRBJ2-5
V: TRBV7-9
CDR3: CASSLDGGETQYF